Below are 26 T cell receptor beta chains sequenced from a single sample in a study of T cells in Graves' hyperthyroidism and ophthalmopathy. TCR beta CDR3 region amplification was performed from RNA transcripts. TCR CDR3 regions were first amplified by RT-PCR with HTBI primers. TCRdb re-called the multiplex PCR reads with MiXCR, one entry per CDR3 protein. The sample has around 350,000 distinct CDR3 sequences, 14% seen once. Sequenced input: blood. The receptors come from a woman aged 25 to 39 with Graves' ophthalmopathy.

This clonotype has at least ten counts. V is TRBV6-1 and J is TRBJ2-5; 7 bases line up with TRBD1. Trimming removed 7 bases from V and 4 bases from J; junction bases left unmatched: 12. CDR1 and CDR2 from the germline V gene are MNHNS and SASEGT. This CDR3 comprises 15 residues. The CDR3 bases are TGTGCCAGCAATTTACCAGGGGGATTAGGAGAGACCCAGTACTTC. As protein: CASNLPGGLGETQYF.

This clonotype was recorded many times. The rearrangement uses TRBV28 and TRBJ1-4; D is undetermined. Trimming took off 3 bases at V and 4 bases at J, with 6 bases between the two ends. In germline, CDR1 is MDHEN, CDR2 SYDVKM. This CDR3 contains 13 residues. The chain's CDR3 is CASSLENNEKLFF. For the CDR3, the DNA is TGTGCCAGCAGTTTGGAGAATAATGAAAAACTGTTTTTT.

This clonotype appeared many times. The CDR3 sequence: CASSEGWAASNYGYTF. DNA for the CDR3: TGTGCCAGCAGTGAAGGTTGGGCAGCTTCTAACTATGGCTACACCTTC. This chain connects TRBV6-1 to TRBJ1-2, with D unresolved. Germline lookup yields CDR1 MNHNS and CDR2 SASEGT. The V end was cut by 1 base, the J end by 0 bases, with 12 bases between. The CDR3 is 16 amino acids.

This clonotype has ten or more counts. The CDR3 DNA is TGTGCCAGCTGGGGGGCGCAGGGGTATGGCTACACCTTC. As protein: CASWGAQGYGYTF. The V gene is TRBV28, the J gene TRBJ1-2; D is possibly TRBD1 (6 bases). CDR1 MDHEN and CDR2 SYDVKM come from the germline V gene. The V and J ends lost 8 bases and 5 bases respectively, with 15 bases between them. The CDR3 is 13 residues long.

This clonotype was observed a handful of times. The chain has TRBV20-1 and TRBJ2-7; TRBD1 might be the D (5 bases). This CDR3 has 15 residues. Trimming cost V 5 bases and J 0 bases, with 17 bases left between them. The germline CDR1 and CDR2 sequences are DFQATT and SNEGSKA (reference sequence). In DNA, the CDR3 is TGCAGTGCTCCGACTGGGGCACTGAGCTCCTACGAGCAGTACTTC. Its translation is CSAPTGALSSYEQYF.

This clonotype was seen repeatedly, ten times or more. CDR3 protein: CSVTGRMNTEAFF. As DNA, the CDR3 is TGCAGCGTTACTGGCAGAATGAACACTGAAGCTTTCTTT. The V call is TRBV29-1, the J call TRBJ1-1; D uncertain. V was shortened by 5 bases and J by 0 bases, with 10 bases between the two germline ends. From germline, CDR1 is SQVTM and CDR2 ANQGSEA. The CDR3 loop spans 13 amino acids.

The table lists this clonotype with a few counts. This sequence joins TRBV11-3 and TRBJ2-5, with 10 bases identical to TRBD1. Trimming cost V 6 bases and J 1 base; bases outside gene matches: 5. The germline CDR1 and CDR2 sequences are SGHNT and YENEEA. The length of the CDR3 is 15 residues. DNA of the CDR3: TGTGCCAGCAGTTTCGGACAGGGGGGCCAAGAGACCCAGTACTTC. Protein sequence: CASSFGQGGQETQYF.

This clonotype was observed many times. The chain is built from TRBV5-6 and TRBJ1-3; D ambiguous. CDR3 length equals 22 residues. Germline V CDR1 and CDR2: SGHDT, YYEEEE. Trimming stripped 1 base from V and 5 bases from J, with 34 bases between. This chain's CDR3 is CASSLFFGRRLGSDGPRNTIYF. The CDR3 DNA is TGTGCCAGCAGCTTGTTCTTCGGGCGGCGTCTCGGCTCTGACGGACCACGAAACACCATATATTTT.

The chain carries TRBV11-2 and TRBJ2-7; TRBD2 agrees at 8 bases. This CDR3 comprises 15 residues. With 3 bases clipped from V and 2 bases from J, the junction kept 6 bases outside the gene matches. Germline assignment: CDR1 SGHAT and CDR2 FQNNGV. CDR3 sequence reads: CASSLAGGPTYEQYF. CDR3 nucleotide sequence: TGTGCCAGCAGCTTGGCGGGGGGCCCCACCTACGAGCAGTACTTC.

CDR3 amino acids: CASSDASSVETQYF. As DNA, the CDR3 is TGTGCCAGCAGTGACGCGTCAAGCGTGGAGACCCAGTACTTC. The V call is TRBV2, the J call TRBJ2-5; no clear D. CDR1 and CDR2 (germline): SNHLY, FYNNEI. CDR3 size: 14 residues. V was trimmed by 3 bases and J by 5 bases, leaving 13 bases between them.

This clonotype was counted a single time. The rearrangement uses TRBV11-3 and TRBJ1-1; D is ambiguous. CDR3 length: 19 residues. Germline CDR1 reads SGHNT; CDR2 reads YENEEA. V was shortened by 5 bases and J by 4 bases, with 29 bases between the two germline ends. Written as DNA, the CDR3 is TGTGCCAGCAGCCCCAACTACCACCCTCGGACTCCGATGGGCACTGAAGCTTTCTTT. This codes for CASSPNYHPRTPMGTEAFF.

This clonotype has a handful of counts. The chain combines TRBV14 with TRBJ2-7; 8 bases fit TRBD2. V lost 0 bases, J lost 2 bases, and 3 bases stayed unmatched. Germline loops: CDR1 SGHDN, CDR2 FVKESK. This CDR3 has 15 amino acids. The CDR3 region has the DNA TGTGCCAGCAGCCAAGAGGGGACTAGGGCCTACGAGCAGTACTTC. Its translation is CASSQEGTRAYEQYF.

This clonotype was counted at least ten times. The CDR3 DNA is TGTGCCAGCAGCGTTAGCGCGGATGAGCAGTTCTTC. This gives the protein CASSVSADEQFF. V usage is TRBV12-3 or TRBV12-4 and J usage is TRBJ2-1; D is possibly TRBD2 (5 bases). Trimming took off 6 bases at V and 8 bases at J, with 11 bases between the two ends. The CDR3 loop spans 12 amino acids.

The chain is built from TRBV6-7 and TRBJ2-2; D gene ambiguous. TRBV6-7 has ORF status, its function being uncertain. V dropped 3 bases and J dropped 3 bases, with 8 bases sitting between them. This CDR3 region has 14 residues. The CDR3 spells CASSYSPHTGELFF. The CDR3 DNA is TGTGCCAGCAGTTATTCCCCACACACCGGGGAGCTGTTTTTT.

This clonotype was seen a few times. The rearrangement joins TRBV7-9 to TRBJ2-2, with D unclear. The germline CDR1 and CDR2 sequences are SEHNR and FQNEAQ (reference sequence). This CDR3 region has 15 residues. Between the trimmed V and J ends, which lost 6 bases and 6 bases, there was a span of 17 bases. The CDR3 DNA reads TGTGCCAGCAGTTCTGGTACAGATCCCCCCGGGGAGCTGTTTTTT. Residues: CASSSGTDPPGELFF.

In its sample, this clonotype was seen many times. The chain is built from TRBV3-1 and TRBJ2-7; D is unclear. V was pared by 1 base and J by 2 bases, with 3 bases between. CDR3 length: 12 residues. Germline-derived CDR1 and CDR2 are LGHDT and YNNKEL (reference sequence). This chain's CDR3 is CASSQVTYEQYF. The CDR3 coding sequence is TGTGCCAGCAGCCAAGTGACCTACGAGCAGTACTTC.

This clonotype was detected many times. The rearrangement joins TRBV18 to TRBJ2-7; TRBD2 is a possible D gene (6 bases). Germline assignment: CDR1 KGHSH and CDR2 LQKENI. The CDR3 extends over 13 amino acids. Between the trimmed V and J ends, which lost 2 bases and 5 bases, there was a span of 10 bases. The CDR3 DNA follows: TGTGCCAGCTCACCAACTAGCTATAACGAGCAGTACTTC. Translating gives CASSPTSYNEQYF.

This clonotype was counted at least ten times. The CDR3, as DNA: TGTGCCAGCAGCTTAGCGGACGAAAAACTGTTTTTT. It specifies CASSLADEKLFF. The chain joins TRBV7-9 to TRBJ1-4; the D is unclear. CDR1 SEHNR and CDR2 FQNEAQ come from the germline V gene (reference sequence). The CDR3 loop spans 12 amino acids. The V and J ends lost 0 bases and 8 bases respectively, with 4 bases between them.

V is TRBV14 and J is TRBJ1-4, with unresolved D. Deletions cut 1 base from V and 10 bases from J, with 16 bases between. The CDR3 is 15 amino acids. Germline V gene lookup returns CDR1 SGHDN and CDR2 FVKESK. The CDR3 sequence is CASSQVAGPNGKLFF. CDR3 bases: TGTGCCAGCAGCCAAGTTGCGGGCCCGAACGGAAAACTGTTTTTT.

This clonotype was seen more than once but under ten times. The CDR3 reads CASSRRQGYEQYF. CDR3 nucleotide sequence: TGTGCCAGCAGCCGACGACAGGGATACGAGCAGTACTTC. The genes are TRBV6-2 or TRBV6-3 and TRBJ2-7, with 7 bases that match TRBD1. Trimming took 6 bases from V and 4 from J; bases not matched to a gene: 6. This CDR3 spans 13 amino acids. Germline V gene lookup returns CDR1 MNHEY and CDR2 SVGEGT.

This clonotype was found many times. This rearrangement joins TRBV7-2 to TRBJ2-1; unclear D gene. Germline lookup yields CDR1 SGHTA and CDR2 FQGNSA. The CDR3 is 13 residues long. V was clipped by 0 bases and J by 5 bases, with 5 bases between them. CDR3 DNA: TGTGCCAGCAGCTTAGCCCAAAACAATGAGCAGTTCTTC. This translates into CASSLAQNNEQFF.

This chain uses TRBV6-1 with TRBJ1-6, with no clear D. With 3 bases removed from V and 9 bases from J, the gap between germline ends came to 21 bases. The germline V gene encodes CDR1 MNHNS and CDR2 SASEGT. This CDR3 comprises 17 residues. DNA for the CDR3: TGTGCCAGCAGTGATGGTCATAGGATTTTAGATATTTCACCCCTCCACTTT. This sequence encodes CASSDGHRILDISPLHF.

This clonotype was found many times. The rearrangement joins TRBV28 to TRBJ2-7, with unresolved D. The CDR3 contains 12 residues. V gave up 6 bases and J gave up 6 bases, with 12 bases separating them. Germline CDR1 is MDHEN and CDR2 is SYDVKM. The CDR3 bases are TGTGCCAGCAGAAACTTCCTCGGCGAGCAGTACTTC. Its translation: CASRNFLGEQYF. Full variable domain (missing parts from reference TRBV28 and TRBJ2-7): DVKVTQSSRYLVKRTGEKVFLECVQDMDHENMFWYRQDPGLGLRLIYFSYDVKMKEKGDIPEGYSVSREKKERFSLILESASTNQTSMYLCASRNFLGEQYFGPGTRLTVT.

This clonotype has ten or more counts. The chain employs TRBV28 and TRBJ1-1; 7 nucleotides agree with TRBD1. Germline trimming cut 6 bases from V and 4 bases from J; bases unmatched to any gene: 5. The V gene's germline CDR1 is MDHEN and CDR2 SYDVKM. CDR3 length: 13 amino acids. CDR3 residues: CASSLNRGTEAFF. DNA for the CDR3: TGTGCCAGCAGCCTAAACAGGGGCACTGAAGCTTTCTTT. Full variable domain (remainder filled in from reference TRBV28 and TRBJ1-1): DVKVTQSSRYLVKRTGEKVFLECVQDMDHENMFWYRQDPGLGLRLIYFSYDVKMKEKGDIPEGYSVSREKKERFSLILESASTNQTSMYLCASSLNRGTEAFFGQGTRLTVV.

J is TRBJ1-5 and V is TRBV7-9; weak D call: TRBD1 (6 bases). This CDR3 region has 16 residues. V lost 3 bases and J 3 bases, leaving 15 bases between the germline ends. Germline V gene sequence: CDR1 SEHNR, CDR2 FQNEAQ (reference sequence). CDR3 nucleotides: TGTGCCAGCAGCTTTTTCGGGCAGGGGTTCAATCAGCCCCAGCATTTT. Its protein product is CASSFFGQGFNQPQHF.

At least ten counts were recorded for this clonotype. The J gene is TRBJ2-5, the V gene TRBV10-3; 11 bases match TRBD2. The CDR3 totals 13 residues. The ends lost 8 bases at V and 2 bases at J; junction bases unmatched: 1. The germline gives CDR1 ENHRY, CDR2 SYGVKD. The CDR3 protein is CAIGTSGQETQYF. The CDR3 DNA reads TGTGCCATCGGGACTAGCGGACAAGAGACCCAGTACTTC.